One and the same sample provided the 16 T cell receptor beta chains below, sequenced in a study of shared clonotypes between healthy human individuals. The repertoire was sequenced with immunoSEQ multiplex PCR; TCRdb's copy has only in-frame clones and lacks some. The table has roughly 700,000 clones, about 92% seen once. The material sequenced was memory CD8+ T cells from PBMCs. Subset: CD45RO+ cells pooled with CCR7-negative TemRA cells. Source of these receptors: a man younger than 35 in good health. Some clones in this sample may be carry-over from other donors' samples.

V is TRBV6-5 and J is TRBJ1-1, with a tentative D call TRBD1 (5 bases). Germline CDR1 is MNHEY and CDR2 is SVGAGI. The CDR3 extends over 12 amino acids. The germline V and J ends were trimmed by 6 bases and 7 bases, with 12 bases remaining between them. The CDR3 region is CASSYGAVEAFF. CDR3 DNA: TGTGCCAGCAGCTACGGGGCAGTTGAAGCTTTCTTT.

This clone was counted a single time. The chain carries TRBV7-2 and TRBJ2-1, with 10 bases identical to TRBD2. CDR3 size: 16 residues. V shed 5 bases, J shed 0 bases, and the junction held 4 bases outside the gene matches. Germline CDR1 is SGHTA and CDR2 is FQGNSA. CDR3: CASSLPSGSSYNEQFF. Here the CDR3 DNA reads TGTGCCAGCAGCCTCCCTAGCGGGAGCTCCTACAATGAGCAGTTCTTC.

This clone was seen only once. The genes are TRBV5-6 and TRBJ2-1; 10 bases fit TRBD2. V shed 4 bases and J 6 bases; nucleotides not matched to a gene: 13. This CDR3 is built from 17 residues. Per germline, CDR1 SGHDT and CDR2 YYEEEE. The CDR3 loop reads CASSHSPLAGILNEQFF. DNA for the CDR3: TGTGCCAGCAGCCACAGTCCACTAGCGGGGATACTCAATGAGCAGTTCTTC.

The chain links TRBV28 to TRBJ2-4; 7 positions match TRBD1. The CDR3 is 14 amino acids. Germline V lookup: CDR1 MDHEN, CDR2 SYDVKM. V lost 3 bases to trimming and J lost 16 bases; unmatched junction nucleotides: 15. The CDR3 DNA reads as TGTGCCAGCAGTTTTAGGACCGTTCCGGGACAGTACTACTTC. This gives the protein CASSFRTVPGQYYF.

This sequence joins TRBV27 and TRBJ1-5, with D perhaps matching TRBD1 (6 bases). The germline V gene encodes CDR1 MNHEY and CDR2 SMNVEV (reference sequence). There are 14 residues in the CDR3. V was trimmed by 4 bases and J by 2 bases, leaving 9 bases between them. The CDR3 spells CASSSEGGNQPQHF. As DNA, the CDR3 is TGTGCCAGCAGTTCGGAGGGGGGCAATCAGCCCCAGCATTTT.

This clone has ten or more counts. The CDR3 DNA follows: TGTGCCAGCAGCCAAACGGACAGCTCTGGGGCCAACGTCCTGACTTTC. As protein: CASSQTDSSGANVLTF. This rearrangement joins TRBV4-2 to TRBJ2-6; perhaps TRBD1 as D (6 bases). Germline V CDR1 and CDR2: LGHNA, YNFKEQ. The CDR3 sequence is 16 residues long. V was cut by 2 bases and J by 0 bases, with 8 bases left in between.

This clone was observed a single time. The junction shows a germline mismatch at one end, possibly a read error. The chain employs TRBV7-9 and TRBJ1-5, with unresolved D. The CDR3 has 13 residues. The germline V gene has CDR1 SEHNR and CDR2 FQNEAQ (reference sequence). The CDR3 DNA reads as TGTGCCAGCAGCCTAGCCTCGGGGCAGCCCCAGCATTTT. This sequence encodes CASSLASGQPQHF.

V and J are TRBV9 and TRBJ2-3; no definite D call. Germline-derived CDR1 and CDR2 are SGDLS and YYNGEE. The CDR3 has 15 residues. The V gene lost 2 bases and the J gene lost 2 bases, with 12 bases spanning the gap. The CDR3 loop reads CASSVQTNPTDTQYF. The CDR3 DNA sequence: TGTGCCAGCAGCGTCCAAACAAACCCCACAGATACGCAGTATTTT.

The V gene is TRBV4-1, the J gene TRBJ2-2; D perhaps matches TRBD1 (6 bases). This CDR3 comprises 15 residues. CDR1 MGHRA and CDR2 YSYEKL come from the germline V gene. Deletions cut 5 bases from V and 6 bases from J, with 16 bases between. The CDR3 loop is CASSSKVAGAGELFF. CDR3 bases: TGCGCCAGCAGCTCCAAGGTAGCAGGGGCCGGGGAGCTGTTTTTT.

CDR3 sequence: CAISVGTDHNQPQHF. The CDR3 nucleotides read TGTGCCATCAGTGTTGGGACGGACCACAATCAGCCCCAGCATTTT. The rearrangement links TRBV10-3 to TRBJ1-5; the D gene is possibly TRBD1 (5 bases). Trimming removed 4 bases at V and 3 bases at J, with 13 bases between. CDR1 and CDR2 (germline): ENHRY, SYGVKD. The CDR3 is 15 residues long.

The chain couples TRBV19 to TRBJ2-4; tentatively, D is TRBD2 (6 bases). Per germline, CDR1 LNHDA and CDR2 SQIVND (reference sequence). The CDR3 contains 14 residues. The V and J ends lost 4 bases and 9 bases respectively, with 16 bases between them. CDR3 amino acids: CASSNRGEFIIQYF. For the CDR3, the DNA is TGTGCCAGTAGTAACCGCGGGGAATTCATCATTCAGTACTTC.

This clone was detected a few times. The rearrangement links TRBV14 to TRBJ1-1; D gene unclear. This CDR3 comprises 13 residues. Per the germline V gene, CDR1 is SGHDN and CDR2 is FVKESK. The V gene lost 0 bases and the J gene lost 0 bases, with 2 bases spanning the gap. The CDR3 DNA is TGTGCCAGCAGCCAAGAACTGAACACTGAAGCTTTCTTT. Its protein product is CASSQELNTEAFF.

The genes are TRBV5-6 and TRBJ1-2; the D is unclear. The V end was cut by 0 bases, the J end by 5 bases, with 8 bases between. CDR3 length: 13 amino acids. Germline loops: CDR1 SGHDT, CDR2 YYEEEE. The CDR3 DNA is TGTGCCAGCAGCTTGGTCCGGGTGTATGGCTACACCTTC. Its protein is CASSLVRVYGYTF.

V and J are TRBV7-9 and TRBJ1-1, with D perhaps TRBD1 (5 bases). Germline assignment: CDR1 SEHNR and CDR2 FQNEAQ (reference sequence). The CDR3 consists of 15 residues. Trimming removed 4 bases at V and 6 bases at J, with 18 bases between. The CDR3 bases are TGTGCCAGCAGCTCGACCGGGACCGGGAGCCCTGAAGCTTTCTTT. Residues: CASSSTGTGSPEAFF.

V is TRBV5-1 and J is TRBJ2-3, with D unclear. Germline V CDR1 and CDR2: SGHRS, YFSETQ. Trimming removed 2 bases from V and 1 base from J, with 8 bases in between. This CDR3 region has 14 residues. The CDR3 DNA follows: TGCGCCAGCAGCTTCGCTTCGGGCACAGATACGCAGTATTTT. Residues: CASSFASGTDTQYF.

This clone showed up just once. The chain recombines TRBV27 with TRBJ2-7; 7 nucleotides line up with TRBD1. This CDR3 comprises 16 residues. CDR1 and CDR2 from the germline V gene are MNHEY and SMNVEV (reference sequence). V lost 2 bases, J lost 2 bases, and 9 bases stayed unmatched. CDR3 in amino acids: CASSLVGRQGPYEQYF. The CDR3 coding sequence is TGTGCCAGCAGTTTAGTTGGGAGACAGGGCCCCTACGAGCAGTACTTC.